One T cell receptor beta chain is described in this entry. In the authors' methods: Reference gene primer amplification gave estimated nucleated cell counts. Libraries were prepared by immunoSEQ multiplex PCR; TCRdb keeps only in-frame clonotypes and omits some of them. V and J calls and clone size are copied from that table; D and trimming were computed from the DNA. The table shows approximately 89,000 clones, with 85% occurring only once. This sample was taken from a study of blood T cell repertoires in COVID-19. Study-level background: Researchers got acute and convalescent COVID-19 samples from the United States, Italy and Spain.

Per the germline V gene, CDR1 is SGHVS and CDR2 is FQNEAQ. The CDR3 loop spans 15 amino acids. V lost 1 base and J lost 1, with 10 bases in between. This receptor was obtained from a woman between 65 and 79 years old with acute or convalescent COVID-19. This rearrangement joins TRBV7-8 to TRBJ2-5; D unresolved. The sample comprised peripheral blood. In nucleotides, the CDR3 is TGTGCCAGCAGCTTAGTAGTAGTTGTCCAAGAGACCCAGTACTTC. The encoded protein is CASSLVVVVQETQYF.